This T cell receptor (beta chain) was observed in a study of blood T cell repertoires in COVID-19 (dated by TCRdb to the early 2020s). For the wider study: Collaborator samples came from the United States, Italy and Spain and covered acute and convalescent phases of COVID-19. The material from the prospective study consisted of cDNA or gDNA derived from T cells, B-cell-depleted T cells, or PBMCs. Subjects who had been exposed to COVID-19, were actively infected with it, or had recovered from it provided the deeply sampled blood TCRbeta repertoires that made up the dataset. The repertoires were released in a freely available public database meant as a resource for research on the immune response to SARS-CoV-2. Samples were obtained from the ongoing ImmuneRACE study (first 160 participants) and from 1,200 or so subjects provided by 6 global collaborators. Nearly every sample came with metadata listing a de-identified subject ID, COVID-19 status, age in years and sex. Where HLA class I and class II types were available, the types were taken from metadata supplied by the sample provider, not from assay-based typing. What the research found in general, with its limitations: The quantity of clinical and demographic metadata differed by source and by participant and was supplied without curation.

As concerns this clone: This receptor's antigen is unknown. No per-base quality is available; no much larger clone lies one base away.

Clipping removes 3 bases from V and 7 bases from J, with 5 as the unmatched junction base count. Via the germline V gene (reference sequence), CDR1 is LGHDT and CDR2 YNNKEL. The CDR3 starts with the cysteine, ends with the phenylalanine, and has 15 residues. Solely the CDR3 DNA is kept, with 45 bases framed from the first base. In Seattle, one collaborating source enrolled patients while the infection was active and tracked those patients longitudinally over the course of disease. The collaborating institutions used their own protocols to collect whole blood in K2EDTA tubes. Collaborator samples were shipped for TCRbeta analysis as frozen whole blood, isolated PBMCs, or DNA extracted from either sample type. TCRbeta CDR3 regions were amplified from genomic DNA by means of the immunoSEQ Assay, a bias-controlled multiplex PCR. As for the authors' bioinformatics: The number of nucleated cells in each sample was estimated by amplification of reference gene primers within the assay. Sequence reads were collapsed and filtered to measure the absolute abundance of every unique TCRbeta CDR3 rearrangement. For each sample, productive Simpson clonality was calculated as the square root of Simpson's diversity index across productive rearrangements. Held by TCRdb, this immuneACCESS table contains in-frame sequences only and omits some clones. Under half of the omission traces to an unresolved V gene where checked; the cause of the rest is unknown. V, J and clone size reflect that table, while D and trimming were determined from the DNA. A total of under 350,000 clones appear in this sample, under 90% of them only once. The ten top clones hold 1.8% of the sample.

The sample comprised peripheral blood. The chain joins TRBV3-1 (or the pseudogene TRBV3-2) to TRBJ2-1, with 11 bases in between that match TRBD2. The sequence derives from a woman aged 25 to 45 with COVID-19, enrolled during active disease. In nucleotides, the sequence is TGTGCCAGCAGCCACGGACTAGCGGGTGAGAATGAGCAGTTCTTC. It is translated as CASSHGLAGENEQFF.